The 5 T cell receptor beta chains given below trace back to one sample, sequenced in a study of shared clonotypes between healthy human individuals. TCRdb's copy holds only in-frame clones and misses some; the assay was immunoSEQ multiplex PCR. This table has some 2.4 million clones, roughly 93% appearing once. The sequenced sample was naive CD4+ T cells from PBMCs. As for subset: CD45RA+ positively selected. These TCRs come from a young man in good health. Some clones in this sample may be carry-over from other donors' samples.

A remark on this clone: This sample includes further DNA sequences coding for the same CDR3. V and J are TRBV25-1 and TRBJ2-7; 7 positions agree with TRBD2. Trimming cost V 2 bases and J 0 bases; bases outside gene matches: 1. Germline V gene lookup returns CDR1 MGHDK and CDR2 SYGVNS. CDR3 length equals 14 residues. The CDR3 here is CASSEGGGSYEQYF. CDR3 sequence (DNA): TGTGCCAGCAGTGAAGGGGGGGGCTCCTACGAGCAGTACTTC.

The chain employs TRBV6-5 and TRBJ1-2; 7 bases line up with TRBD1. The CDR3 spans 15 residues. CDR1 MNHEY and CDR2 SVGAGI come from the germline V gene. V shed 5 bases, J shed 0 bases, and the junction held 6 bases outside the gene matches. The CDR3 reads CASSTTGTANYGYTF. The CDR3 DNA follows: TGTGCCAGCAGTACCACCGGGACAGCTAACTATGGCTACACCTTC.

The V and J genes are TRBV5-4 and TRBJ2-7; D call uncertain. The CDR3 totals 12 residues. Trimming took off 0 bases at V and 6 bases at J, with 7 bases between the two ends. The germline CDR1 and CDR2 sequences are SGHNT and YYREEE (reference sequence). CDR3 sequence (DNA): TGTGCCAGCAGCTTGGCCTTCGGCGAGCAGTACTTC. Translated: CASSLAFGEQYF. The whole variable domain, filled in from reference TRBV5-4 and TRBJ2-7, reads ETGVTQSPTHLIKTRGQQVTLRCSSQSGHNTVSWYQQALGQGPQFIFQYYREEENGRGNFPPRFSGLQFPNYSSELNVNALELDDSALYLCASSLAFGEQYFGPGTRLTVT.

This chain links TRBV10-3 with TRBJ2-5, with D unresolved. Trimming pared 2 bases from V and 1 base from J, leaving 8 bases between. The CDR3 consists of 14 residues. CDR1 and CDR2 (germline): ENHRY, SYGVKD. The CDR3, as DNA: TGTGCCATCAGTGAGAACCCGACCCAAGAGACCCAGTACTTC. Encoded protein: CAISENPTQETQYF.

Notes on this clone: Additional DNA sequences in this sample encode the identical CDR3. The chain employs TRBV28 and TRBJ1-3; weak D call: TRBD1 (6 bases). The CDR3 is 14 residues long. V lost 4 bases and J 4 bases, leaving 11 bases between the germline ends. The V gene's germline CDR1 is MDHEN and CDR2 SYDVKM. This CDR3 reads CASSSQGRGNTIYF. The CDR3 coding sequence is TGTGCCAGCAGTTCACAGGGTCGCGGAAACACCATATATTTT.